The rows below give T cell receptor beta chains drawn from one sample of a study of blood T cell repertoires in COVID-19. Measured with immunoSEQ multiplex PCR; TCRdb has only the in-frame clones, and not every one. The data show approximately 430,000 clones, 70% to 90% seen once. Sequencing was done on a sample of peripheral blood. The receptors come from a woman in her twenties or thirties with active or convalescent COVID-19. CDR3s include the opening cysteine and the closing phenylalanine or tryptophan. Each record gives: clone size, V gene, J gene, D gene, CDR3 protein, CDR3 DNA. The D gene is left open where the match is weak. Clone size appears in some rows only: once, few, many, or a class for an expanded clone.

>NA|TRBV5-1|TRBJ2-3|NA
CASSLASDWVGSTDTQYF
TGCGCCAGCAGCTTGGCCTCGGACTGGGTCGGGAGCACAGATACGCAGTATTTT
>NA|TRBV4-2|TRBJ2-2|TRBD2
CASSQDAGGPFGELFF
TGTGCCAGCAGCCAAGATGCGGGGGGGCCTTTCGGGGAGCTGTTTTTT
>NA|TRBV5-6|TRBJ2-2|NA
CASSLDPSGGGELFF
TGTGCCAGCAGCTTGGATCCCAGCGGTGGCGGGGAGCTGTTTTTT
>NA|TRBV11-2|TRBJ1-1|NA
CASSFRGHLNTEAFF
TGTGCCAGCAGCTTTAGGGGCCACCTGAACACTGAAGCTTTCTTT
>NA|TRBV7-8|TRBJ1-3|NA
CASSLVGGGNTIYF
TGTGCCAGCAGCTTAGTAGGAGGGGGAAACACCATATATTTT
>NA|TRBV18|TRBJ2-3|NA
CASSPSWGGRTDTQYF
TGTGCCAGCTCACCCTCATGGGGGGGGCGTACAGATACGCAGTATTTT
>NA|TRBV10-1|TRBJ2-3|NA
CASSERGGLNTDTQYF
TGCGCCAGCTCCGAGCGAGGGGGTCTAAACACAGATACGCAGTATTTT
>NA|TRBV10-3|TRBJ2-7|NA
CATREDRTYEQYF
TGTGCCACCAGGGAGGACAGAACCTACGAGCAGTACTTC
>NA|TRBV18|TRBJ2-5|NA
CASSPNQETQYF
TGTGCCAGCTCACCCAACCAAGAGACCCAGTACTTC
>NA|TRBV7-8|TRBJ1-2|NA
CASSLGVGAGGGYTF
TGTGCCAGCAGCTTAGGAGTTGGTGCAGGTGGTGGCTACACCTTC
>few|TRBV6-2/TRBV6-3|TRBJ2-5|NA
CASSYSLAEETQYF
TGTGCCAGCAGTTACTCGTTAGCTGAAGAGACCCAGTACTTC
>NA|TRBV25-1|TRBJ2-7|TRBD2
CASSSTSGESSYEQYF
TGTGCCAGCAGCTCCACTAGCGGGGAAAGCTCCTACGAGCAGTACTTC
>NA|TRBV20-1|TRBJ1-5|NA
CSASRGAGQPQHF
TGCAGTGCTAGTCGGGGGGCAGGACAGCCCCAGCATTTT
>NA|TRBV11-2|TRBJ1-2|NA
CASSLDPNYGYTF
TGTGCCAGCAGCTTAGACCCGAACTATGGCTACACCTTC
>NA|TRBV2|TRBJ1-2|TRBD1
CASSPTSGQGRSYGYTF
TGTGCCAGCAGTCCTACGAGCGGACAGGGGCGCAGCTATGGCTACACCTTC
>NA|TRBV6-6|TRBJ1-1|NA
CASSYSTGDTLAFF
TGTGCCAGCAGTTACTCCACCGGGGACACTTTGGCTTTCTTT
>few|TRBV6-1|TRBJ2-3|NA
CASSEPGGTDTQYF
TGTGCCAGCAGTGAGCCAGGGGGGACAGATACGCAGTATTTT
>NA|TRBV24-1|TRBJ1-1|NA
CATSSGQNTEAFF
TGTGCCACCTCATCGGGACAGAACACTGAAGCTTTCTTT
>NA|TRBV19|TRBJ2-2|TRBD2
CASTGGGGTGELFF
TGTGCCAGTACAGGCGGCGGGGGGACCGGGGAGCTGTTTTTT
>NA|TRBV6-2/TRBV6-3|TRBJ1-2|TRBD1
CASSYGQGIIYGYTF
TGTGCCAGCAGTTACGGACAGGGGATCATCTATGGCTACACCTTC
>NA|TRBV18|TRBJ2-3|NA
CASSPQGSVDTQYF
TGTGCCAGCTCACCACAGGGGTCTGTAGATACGCAGTATTTT
>NA|TRBV7-6|TRBJ2-1|NA
CASSGANEQFF
TGTGCCAGCAGCGGAGCAAATGAGCAGTTCTTC
>NA|TRBV2|TRBJ2-2|TRBD1
CASRGQGAGELFF
TGTGCCAGCAGGGGACAGGGGGCCGGGGAGCTGTTTTTT
>NA|TRBV21-1|TRBJ2-7|NA
CASSRLCSVSYEQYF
TGTGCCAGCAGCAGACTGTGTAGCGTTTCCTACGAGCAGTACTTC
>once|TRBV9|TRBJ1-1|NA
CASSVGPGVGTEAFF
TGTGCCAGCAGCGTAGGTCCAGGGGTGGGGACTGAAGCTTTCTTT
>once|TRBV6-4|TRBJ1-6|TRBD1
CASSDPLLQTGGRPPLHF
TGTGCCAGCAGTGACCCCCTCCTACAGACAGGGGGCCGTCCACCCCTCCACTTT
>NA|TRBV19|TRBJ2-2|NA
CASSFFGGGTGELFF
TGTGCCAGTAGTTTTTTTGGAGGCGGCACCGGGGAGCTGTTTTTT
>NA|TRBV12-3/TRBV12-4|TRBJ2-7|TRBD1
CASSLPGQSKQYF
TGTGCCAGCAGTTTACCGGGACAGAGCAAGCAGTACTTC
>NA|TRBV6-2/TRBV6-3|TRBJ2-1|TRBD1
CASSPTGSSYNEQFF
TGTGCCAGCAGTCCGACAGGGAGCTCCTACAATGAGCAGTTCTTC